The next 10 T cell receptor beta chains were all read from a single sample in a study of T cell changes during pregnancy in multiple sclerosis. Sequencing was performed with immunoSEQ multiplex PCR; in TCRdb, only in-frame clones are kept and a portion is missing. The sample shows tens of thousands of clones, around 94% of them seen only once. The sequencing used peripheral blood, collected in the third trimester of pregnancy. The receptors come from a female donor with multiple sclerosis, enrolled in a pregnancy study.

The rearrangement joins TRBV9 to TRBJ2-1; 7 positions match TRBD2. The CDR3 spans 15 residues. The germline V gene has CDR1 SGDLS and CDR2 YYNGEE. Trimming cost V 3 bases and J 4 bases; bases outside gene matches: 7. The CDR3, as DNA: TGTGCCAGCAGCGAAGGGAGGGCCGGGTACAATGAGCAGTTCTTC. Its translation: CASSEGRAGYNEQFF.

This clone was recorded once. CDR3 amino acids: CASSIGTGGTEQYF. CDR3 DNA sequence: TGTGCCAGTAGTATAGGGACAGGGGGAACCGAGCAGTACTTC. The rearrangement links TRBV19 to TRBJ2-7, with 10 positions matching TRBD1. Trimming removed 1 base from V and 6 bases from J; junction bases left unmatched: 3. The CDR3 consists of 14 residues. CDR1 and CDR2 (germline): LNHDA, SQIVND (reference sequence). Looking up the rest from reference TRBV19 and TRBJ2-7 gives the full variable domain: DGGITQSPKYLFRKEGQNVTLSCEQNLNHDAMYWYRQDPGQGLRLIYYSQIVNDFQKGDIAEGYSVSREKKESFPLTVTSAQKNPTAFYLCASSIGTGGTEQYFGPGTRLTVT.

V gene TRBV2 combines with J gene TRBJ2-7; D gene unclear. Germline V CDR1 and CDR2: SNHLY, FYNNEI. V was shortened by 4 bases and J by 6 bases, with 19 bases between the two germline ends. The CDR3 loop spans 15 amino acids. The CDR3 loop is CASSVKRVLFGEQYF. For the CDR3, the DNA is TGTGCCAGCAGTGTTAAACGGGTTCTTTTTGGCGAGCAGTACTTC.

The rearrangement joins TRBV18 to TRBJ2-7; 9 nucleotides match TRBD1. The CDR3 has 16 amino acids. The V gene's germline CDR1 is KGHSH and CDR2 LQKENI. The V and J ends lost 3 bases and 5 bases, in that order; junction bases with no gene match: 11. CDR3 amino acids: CASSPTPGQGPHEQYF. The CDR3 DNA reads TGTGCCAGCTCACCCACGCCGGGACAGGGTCCCCACGAGCAGTACTTC.

This rearrangement joins TRBV27 to TRBJ1-1, with D possibly matching TRBD1 (6 bases). Trimming shortened V by 6 bases and J by 0 bases, and 17 bases separated the two germline ends. Per the germline V gene, CDR1 is MNHEY and CDR2 is SMNVEV (reference sequence). The CDR3 totals 16 residues. CDR3 in DNA: TGTGCCAGCAGGAGTACAGGGACATTCATGAACACTGAAGCTTTCTTT. As protein: CASRSTGTFMNTEAFF.

V and J are TRBV5-6 and TRBJ1-3; D not resolved. The V gene lost 1 base and the J gene lost 2 bases, with 4 bases spanning the gap. The CDR3 length is 13 residues. Germline CDR1 SGHDT, CDR2 YYEEEE. This CDR3 is CASSLLTGNTIYF. The CDR3 DNA is TGTGCCAGCAGCTTGTTAACTGGAAACACCATATATTTT. The variable domain in full, completed from reference TRBV5-6 and TRBJ1-3, reads DAGVTQSPTHLIKTRGQQVTLRCSPKSGHDTVSWYQQALGQGPQFIFQYYEEEERQRGNFPDRFSGHQFPNYSSELNVNALLLGDSALYLCASSLLTGNTIYFGEGSWLTVV.

The chain links TRBV2 to TRBJ2-5; 8 bases fit TRBD1. With the DNA end fitting TRBJ2-7 better, the J assignment may be wrong. The CDR3 is 14 residues long. Germline CDR1 reads SNHLY; CDR2 reads FYNNEI. The CDR3 here is CASRANQGAPEQYF. CDR3 coding DNA: TGTGCCAGCAGGGCAAACCAGGGGGCCCCCGAGCAGTACTTC.

The chain carries TRBV7-9 and TRBJ1-4; D perhaps matches TRBD1 (6 bases). Germline CDR1 reads SEHNR; CDR2 reads FQNEAQ (reference sequence). Trimming took 5 bases from V and 8 from J, leaving 15 bases between them. This CDR3 contains 14 residues. The CDR3 loop is CASSPGTWNEKLFF. The DNA of the CDR3 is TGTGCCAGCAGCCCAGGGACATGGAACGAAAAACTGTTTTTT.

The gene calls are TRBV18 and TRBJ2-7; 8 bases align to TRBD2. The germline CDR1 and CDR2 sequences are KGHSH and LQKENI. V was pared by 1 base and J by 5 bases, with 13 bases of the junction left unmatched. The CDR3 extends over 17 amino acids. CDR3 protein: CASSPLNALAVGNEQYF. As DNA, the CDR3 is TGTGCCAGCTCACCACTCAATGCACTAGCGGTGGGTAACGAGCAGTACTTC.

The V gene is TRBV9, the J gene TRBJ2-7, with D tentatively TRBD2 (6 bases). Trimming stripped 3 bases from V and 8 bases from J, with 21 bases between. This CDR3 spans 15 amino acids. Looked up from germline, CDR1 is SGDLS and CDR2 is YYNGEE. CDR3 bases: TGTGCCAGCAGCGACCGTAGGAGGGCCTGGAGCAAGCAGTACTTC. Translation: CASSDRRRAWSKQYF.